What follows are 27 T cell receptor beta chains derived from one specimen sequenced in a study of TIL therapy for anti-PD-1-resistant metastatic lung cancer. Sequencing used immunoSEQ v3. Generated by immunoSEQ multiplex PCR, the TCRdb table keeps only in-frame clones and is missing some. The top ten clones hold around 2.9% of a sample with about 32,000 clones, around two thirds of them seen once. As for time point: pre-treatment sample, taken before nivolumab and TIL therapy. The specimen comprised blood, sampled at baseline. The receptors stem from a woman aged 30-85 years with non-small cell lung cancer.

The chain is built from TRBV18 and TRBJ1-1, with a tentative D call TRBD1 (6 bases). Deletions cut 0 bases from V and 4 bases from J, with 9 bases between. This CDR3 comprises 14 residues. The germline CDR1 and CDR2 sequences are KGHSH and LQKENI. The CDR3 sequence: CASSPPGGSTEAFF. DNA of the CDR3: TGTGCCAGCTCACCACCAGGGGGGAGCACTGAAGCTTTCTTT.

The genes are TRBV19 and TRBJ1-1, with TRBD1 identical over 11 bases. The trim removed 4 bases at V and 4 bases at J, leaving 8 bases unmatched. This CDR3 has 16 amino acids. The germline gives CDR1 LNHDA, CDR2 SQIVND (reference sequence). The CDR3 reads CASSTRTGGRITEAFF. CDR3 DNA sequence: TGTGCCAGTAGTACTCGGACAGGGGGCCGGATCACTGAAGCTTTCTTT.

This chain connects TRBV7-8 to TRBJ2-1, with D unclear. There are 12 residues in the CDR3. Germline CDR1 SGHVS, CDR2 FQNEAQ. Trimming pared 2 bases from V and 6 bases from J, leaving 5 bases between. The CDR3 nucleotides read TGTGCCAGCAGCTTACTGGTCAATGAGCAGTTCTTC. It yields the protein CASSLLVNEQFF.

The chain combines TRBV2 with TRBJ1-5, with D unresolved. Trimming shortened V by 6 bases and J by 5 bases, and 14 bases separated the two germline ends. The CDR3 covers 14 residues. CDR1 and CDR2 (germline): SNHLY, FYNNEI. The CDR3 nucleotides read TGTGCCAGCAGCCCGGACCCAACGTATCAGCCCCAGCATTTT. This translates into CASSPDPTYQPQHF.

The chain uses TRBV18 and TRBJ2-6, with D perhaps TRBD1 (6 bases). The V end lost 4 bases, the J end lost 0 bases, and 10 bases lay between the germline ends. The CDR3 is 16 amino acids. Per germline, CDR1 KGHSH and CDR2 LQKENI. The CDR3 nucleotides read TGTGCCAGCTCACGGGGGACATCCTCTGGGGCCAACGTCCTGACTTTC. Translated: CASSRGTSSGANVLTF.

The chain is built from TRBV7-8 and TRBJ1-3; TRBD1 agrees at 8 bases. There are 17 residues in the CDR3. Germline assignment: CDR1 SGHVS and CDR2 FQNEAQ. V dropped 3 bases and J dropped 0; count of bases not matched to a gene: 7. The CDR3 DNA sequence: TGTGCCAGCAGCTTCAGGACAGGGTACAGCTCTGGAAACACCATATATTTT. This codes for CASSFRTGYSSGNTIYF.

The rearrangement uses TRBV19 and TRBJ2-2; D gene uncertain. Per germline, CDR1 LNHDA and CDR2 SQIVND (reference sequence). Trimming took off 10 bases at V and 6 bases at J, with 9 bases between the two ends. The CDR3 has 11 residues. CDR3 DNA: TGTGCCACCCTAGTGGCCGGGGAGCTGTTTTTT. Encoded protein: CATLVAGELFF.

V and J are TRBV23-1 and TRBJ2-1; 9 nucleotides agree with TRBD1. TRBV23-1 is recorded as an ORF, its role being uncertain. The length of the CDR3 is 18 residues. The V segment lost 2 bases and the J segment 3 bases; nucleotides outside the gene matches: 11. CDR3 nucleotides: TGCGCCAGCAGTCAACCTAAAGACAGGGGGGATGACTACAATGAGCAGTTCTTC. Translated, it gives CASSQPKDRGDDYNEQFF.

In its sample, this clone was seen once. This rearrangement joins TRBV10-3 to TRBJ1-5; D gene unclear. The CDR3 spans 13 residues. Trimming left V 4 bases short and J 7 bases short, with 11 bases between. Germline V gives CDR1 ENHRY, CDR2 SYGVKD. The CDR3, as DNA: TGTGCCATCAGTGGGACGACCGGGCAGCCCCAGCATTTT. As protein: CAISGTTGQPQHF.

The chain couples TRBV7-9 to TRBJ2-7; D ambiguous. The CDR3 has 13 amino acids. V was trimmed by 5 bases and J by 2 bases, leaving 10 bases between them. The germline V gene has CDR1 SEHNR and CDR2 FQNEAQ (reference sequence). Written as DNA, the CDR3 is TGTGCCAGCAGCCCCCGCGGCCCCTACGAGCAGTACTTC. Its protein is CASSPRGPYEQYF.

In nucleotides, the CDR3 is TGTGCCAGTAGTATGCGGGCAGCCGTCGAGCAGTACTTC. This codes for CASSMRAAVEQYF. This rearrangement joins TRBV19 to TRBJ2-7; TRBD2 might be the D (5 bases). The CDR3 is 13 residues long. V was clipped by 3 bases and J by 6 bases, with 12 bases between them. The germline V gene encodes CDR1 LNHDA and CDR2 SQIVND (reference sequence).

This rearrangement joins TRBV7-2 to TRBJ2-3; TRBD2 agrees at 9 bases. Germline CDR1 and CDR2: SGHTA and FQGNSA. The CDR3 runs 16 residues. Losses at the gene ends were 4 bases for V and 2 bases for J; bases not matched to a gene: 7. The CDR3 region is CASSSRPGLATDTQYF. The CDR3 DNA reads as TGTGCCAGCAGCTCCAGACCGGGACTAGCCACAGATACGCAGTATTTT.

The gene calls are TRBV4-2 and TRBJ2-1; D not resolved. Per germline, CDR1 LGHNA and CDR2 YNFKEQ. The CDR3 covers 13 residues. V lost 2 bases and J lost 9, with 11 bases in between. The CDR3 DNA sequence: TGTGCCAGCAGCCAAACACTCGAAAGTGAGCAGTTCTTC. Translated: CASSQTLESEQFF.

The chain couples TRBV5-6 to TRBJ2-1; TRBD2 agrees at 7 bases. The length of the CDR3 is 16 residues. The germline V gene encodes CDR1 SGHDT and CDR2 YYEEEE. Unmatched junction bases numbered 15, after V lost 5 bases and J lost 7 bases. Written as DNA, the CDR3 is TGTGCCAGCAGTCAAGGGCAAGCGGGACCCTCTAATGAGCAGTTCTTC. It specifies CASSQGQAGPSNEQFF. Filled out from reference TRBV5-6 and TRBJ2-1, the complete variable domain reads DAGVTQSPTHLIKTRGQQVTLRCSPKSGHDTVSWYQQALGQGPQFIFQYYEEEERQRGNFPDRFSGHQFPNYSSELNVNALLLGDSALYLCASSQGQAGPSNEQFFGPGTRLTVL.

The CDR3 nucleotides read TGTGCCAGCAGCTTGCTCGGGGCCAGGGATAGCGAGCAGTACTTC. It encodes CASSLLGARDSEQYF. The chain employs TRBV5-5 and TRBJ2-7; D might be TRBD1 or TRBD2, each matching 5 bases. With 1 base removed from V and 6 bases from J, the gap between germline ends came to 17 bases. Germline CDR1 SGHKS, CDR2 YYEKEE (reference sequence). CDR3 length equals 15 residues.

The chain joins TRBV5-4 to TRBJ2-1, with a possible D match to TRBD2 (5 bases). Deletions cut 3 bases from V and 0 bases from J, with 10 bases between. This CDR3 is 15 amino acids long. CDR1 and CDR2 (germline): SGHNT, YYREEE (reference sequence). The CDR3 region is CASSSFRDSYNEQFF. DNA for the CDR3: TGTGCCAGCAGCTCATTCCGGGACTCCTACAATGAGCAGTTCTTC.

V is TRBV11-3 and J is TRBJ2-5; 7 nucleotides match TRBD2. J was trimmed by 2 bases and V by 5 bases; bases with no gene match: 8. Germline CDR1 is SGHNT and CDR2 is YENEEA. The CDR3 has 15 amino acids. For the CDR3, the DNA is TGTGCCAGCAGCAATTATCAGGGAGGGCAAGAGACCCAGTACTTC. It yields the protein CASSNYQGGQETQYF.

The V and J genes are TRBV9 and TRBJ2-3; D is ambiguous. The length of the CDR3 is 13 residues. The V end lost 2 bases, the J end lost 3 bases, and 7 bases lay between the germline ends. Germline CDR1 reads SGDLS; CDR2 reads YYNGEE. CDR3 sequence reads: CASSVLLTDTQYF. The CDR3 DNA is TGTGCCAGCAGCGTCCTCCTTACAGATACGCAGTATTTT.

The rearrangement uses TRBV6-5 and TRBJ1-2; possible D gene TRBD1, 5 bases. The CDR3 covers 11 residues. V lost 5 bases and J 10 bases, leaving 11 bases between the germline ends. From germline, CDR1 is MNHEY and CDR2 SVGAGI. This CDR3 reads CASSRDSVYTF. The CDR3 DNA reads TGTGCCAGCAGTCGAGACAGTGTCTACACCTTC.

DNA for the CDR3: TGTGCCAGCAGTGAAATAGAGGCTGCTGAAGCTTTCTTT. It specifies CASSEIEAAEAFF. The chain joins TRBV2 to TRBJ1-1; D gene unclear. The V end was cut by 2 bases, the J end by 6 bases, with 10 bases between. Looked up from germline, CDR1 is SNHLY and CDR2 is FYNNEI. This CDR3 comprises 13 residues.

V usage is TRBV6-5 and J usage is TRBJ1-1; D remains ambiguous. The V end lost 7 bases, the J end lost 1 base, and 16 bases lay between the germline ends. The CDR3 length is 15 residues. CDR1 MNHEY and CDR2 SVGAGI come from the germline V gene. The CDR3 nucleotides are TGTGCCAGCACCACCCCCTTTGGCGGGAACACTGAAGCTTTCTTT. Protein: CASTTPFGGNTEAFF.

This clone was seen more than once but under ten times. The chain employs TRBV11-3 and TRBJ2-2; possibly TRBD2 for D (7 bases). Between the trimmed V and J ends, which lost 5 bases and 2 bases, there was a span of 12 bases. The length of the CDR3 is 15 residues. The germline CDR1 and CDR2 sequences are SGHNT and YENEEA. The CDR3 DNA sequence: TGTGCCAGCAGCCGGGGGGCAGGAAACACCGGGGAGCTGTTTTTT. Translating gives CASSRGAGNTGELFF.

The chain links TRBV15 to TRBJ1-1; D is ambiguous. This CDR3 contains 15 residues. Germline V CDR1 and CDR2: LNHNV, YYDKDF (reference sequence). Trimming removed 0 bases from V and 0 bases from J, with 8 bases in between. The CDR3 region is CATSRDTRLNTEAFF. The CDR3 nucleotides are TGTGCCACCAGCAGAGATACCAGATTGAACACTGAAGCTTTCTTT.

The chain is built from TRBV21-1 and TRBJ2-7; the tabulated D call, TRBD2, remains unverified against the DNA. TRBV21-1 has pseudogene status. The CDR3 consists of 15 residues. The CDR3 sequence is CASSNGASGRYEQYF. Written as DNA, the CDR3 is TGTGCCAGCAGCAATGGGGCTAGCGGCCGCTACGAGCAGTACTTC.

This clone was detected only a few times. One junction end disagrees with the germline gene, perhaps due to a read error. The CDR3 loop is CASSLRSTGGRIF. The CDR3 DNA sequence: TGTGCCAGCAGCCTCCGGAGCACCGGGGGGCGGATTTTT. The rearrangement joins TRBV5-8 to TRBJ2-2, with D possibly matching TRBD2 (7 bases). Germline lookup yields CDR1 SGHTS and CDR2 YDEGEE. The CDR3 has 13 residues.

This clone was observed a single time. The chain combines TRBV7-9 with TRBJ2-1; weak D call: TRBD1 (6 bases). Trimming removed 5 bases at V and 5 bases at J, with 16 bases between. This CDR3 region has 15 residues. Per the germline V gene, CDR1 is SEHNR and CDR2 is FQNEAQ (reference sequence). The CDR3 sequence is CASSRTRGRDNEQFF. The CDR3 DNA reads TGTGCCAGCAGCAGGACCAGGGGACGTGACAATGAGCAGTTCTTC.

This CDR3 reads CASSLAQGAGGYTF. The CDR3 region has the DNA TGCGCCAGCAGCCTGGCGCAGGGGGCTGGTGGCTACACCTTC. The chain carries TRBV5-1 and TRBJ1-2; TRBD1 matches at 8 bases. After removal of 4 bases from V and 7 bases from J, the junction contained 9 bases not matched to a gene. This CDR3 region has 14 residues. Germline V lookup: CDR1 SGHRS, CDR2 YFSETQ.